This TCR beta chain comes out of a study of shared clonotypes between healthy human individuals. The sequencing of unsorted PBMC DNA took place on ten immunoSEQ deep assay plates. The table came from immunoSEQ multiplex PCR; TCRdb's copy has only in-frame clones and leaves some out. The sample comprises approximately 510,000 clones, 79% of which are singletons, and under 15% rests with the top ten. Recent vaccinations or acute infections were absent in the healthy HIV-negative adult donors. Trimming stripped 5 bases from V and 6 bases from J, with 19 bases between. The CDR3 runs to 15 residues. Germline values: CDR1 SEHNR, CDR2 FQNEAQ (reference sequence).

This chain uses TRBV7-9 with TRBJ1-2, with D possibly being TRBD1 (6 bases). The TCR originated in a middle-aged woman in good health. Some clones in this sample may be carry-over from other donors' samples. Sequenced material: PBMCs. The DNA of the CDR3 is TGTGCCAGCAGCAAAAGACAGGCTGAACATCATGGCTACACCTTC. Translating gives CASSKRQAEHHGYTF.